This T cell receptor (beta chain) was captured in a study of shared clonotypes between healthy human individuals. Study in general: Donors consisted of a couple of women and a few men between 18 and 49.

Trimming removed 5 bases from V and 3 bases from J; junction bases left unmatched: 5. The CDR3 consists of 16 residues. Germline CDR1 reads LNHNV; CDR2 reads YYDKDF (reference sequence). Profiled with immunoSEQ multiplex PCR; TCRdb holds only in-frame clones, not every one. The data show about 2 million clones, with 90% to 95% seen just once and around 0.13% held by the top ten. The sample was naive CD4+ T cells sorted from blood. Subset given: CD45RA+ positively selected. This chain links TRBV15 with TRBJ2-7; 15 nucleotides align to TRBD2. This clonotype was obtained from a man aged 18 to 29 in good health. CDR3 residues: CATSGWTSGGVYEQYF. CDR3 coding DNA: TGTGCCACCAGCGGGTGGACTAGCGGGGGGGTCTACGAGCAGTACTTC.